A single sample is the source of the 32 T cell receptor beta chains below, sequenced in a study of early T cells in non-severe SARS-CoV-2 infection. TCRdb re-derived calls from the 5' RACE reads in MiXCR, one entry per CDR3 protein. The sample lists tens of thousands of distinct CDR3 sequences; roughly 4% were seen once. The sequencing input was whole blood. The receptors originated from an adult who was a healthcare worker with PCR-confirmed SARS-CoV-2 infection or an uninfected control (not recorded which).

This clonotype came up many times. The genes are TRBV6-2 or TRBV6-3 and TRBJ2-2; D is possibly TRBD1 (6 bases). CDR3 size: 17 residues. The germline V gene encodes CDR1 MNHEY and CDR2 SVGEGT. V was cut by 5 bases and J by 0 bases, with 16 bases left in between. The DNA for the CDR3 is TGTGCCAGCAGTCACCGAACCGGGACACCGAACACCGGGGAGCTGTTTTTT. Translated, it gives CASSHRTGTPNTGELFF.

V and J are TRBV5-6 and TRBJ2-2; the D gene is possibly TRBD1 (6 bases). Germline values: CDR1 SGHDT, CDR2 YYEEEE. Trimming cost V 4 bases and J 0 bases, with 13 bases left between them. This CDR3 is 16 amino acids long. The CDR3 coding sequence is TGTGCCAGCAGCCTGATGGGGACAACGAACACCGGGGAGCTGTTTTTT. This sequence encodes CASSLMGTTNTGELFF.

This rearrangement joins TRBV7-9 to TRBJ2-1; 12 bases fit TRBD2. There are 18 residues in the CDR3. CDR1 SEHNR and CDR2 FQNEAQ come from the germline V gene (reference sequence). Losses at the gene ends were 5 bases for V and 1 base for J; bases not matched to a gene: 9. CDR3 sequence reads: CASSLDLAGGASYNEQFF. CDR3 sequence (DNA): TGTGCCAGCAGCCTAGATCTAGCGGGAGGGGCATCCTACAATGAGCAGTTCTTC.

The chain carries TRBV5-1 and TRBJ2-5; tentatively, D is TRBD2 (5 bases). Trimming took 1 base from V and 4 from J, leaving 17 bases between them. This CDR3 is 16 amino acids long. The germline V gene has CDR1 SGHRS and CDR2 YFSETQ. The DNA of the CDR3 is TGCGCCAGCAGCTTGTCGGTTCGGGTGGGAGTAGAGACCCAGTACTTC. It yields the protein CASSLSVRVGVETQYF.

Ten or more counts support this clonotype. The chain recombines TRBV18 with TRBJ2-1, with 11 bases lining up with TRBD2. CDR3 length equals 18 residues. The germline gives CDR1 KGHSH, CDR2 LQKENI. Trimming at V came to 2 bases and at J to 1 base, leaving 7 bases not matched to a gene. The CDR3 DNA follows: TGTGCCAGCTCACCAACGATAGCGGGAGGGCGGTCCTACAATGAGCAGTTCTTC. The encoded protein is CASSPTIAGGRSYNEQFF.

The chain uses TRBV18 and TRBJ1-1; 7 bases fit TRBD1. The CDR3 loop spans 16 amino acids. V lost 0 bases to trimming and J lost 4 bases; unmatched junction nucleotides: 8. The germline CDR1 and CDR2 sequences are KGHSH and LQKENI. The CDR3, as DNA: TGTGCCAGCTCACCACCGGGAGAGGGGGCCGGCACTGAAGCTTTCTTT. This sequence encodes CASSPPGEGAGTEAFF.

This clonotype was found many times. The J gene is TRBJ2-1, the V gene TRBV6-5, with D uncertain. Trimming took 11 bases from V and 7 from J, leaving 9 bases between them. The CDR3 spans 10 residues. Germline-derived CDR1 and CDR2 are MNHEY and SVGAGI. CDR3: CAGVRNEQFF. DNA for the CDR3: TGTGCCGGAGTTCGGAATGAGCAGTTCTTC.

This clonotype was counted ten times or more. This rearrangement joins TRBV3-1 to TRBJ2-3, with D perhaps assigned TRBD1 or TRBD2 (5 bases each). CDR1 is LGHDT and CDR2 is YNNKEL in the germline V gene (reference sequence). The CDR3 spans 15 residues. The germline V and J ends were trimmed by 1 base and 6 bases, with 14 bases remaining between them. The CDR3 protein is CASSQAGPPGDTQYF. In DNA, the CDR3 is TGTGCCAGCAGCCAAGCGGGGCCCCCCGGGGATACGCAGTATTTT.

This clonotype appeared many times. The rearrangement links TRBV18 to TRBJ2-5, with D possibly being TRBD2 (5 bases). Trimming took 3 bases from V and 4 from J, leaving 21 bases between them. In germline, CDR1 is KGHSH, CDR2 LQKENI. This CDR3 contains 17 residues. The CDR3 coding sequence is TGTGCCAGCTCACCCGACTTGGTATCTGGAGCGGCAGAGACCCAGTACTTC. Amino acids: CASSPDLVSGAAETQYF.

The chain has TRBV7-3 and TRBJ2-2, with D unclear. The V end lost 6 bases, the J end lost 5 bases, and 16 bases lay between the germline ends. This CDR3 comprises 15 residues. Germline V CDR1 and CDR2: SGHTA, FQGTGA. Here the CDR3 DNA reads TGTGCCAGCAGGCCGAATATCGGACGGACCGGGGAGCTGTTTTTT. Amino acid sequence: CASRPNIGRTGELFF.

This clonotype came up many times. The chain uses TRBV5-1 and TRBJ2-1; 10 bases align to TRBD2. J gave up 8 bases and V 0 bases, and 14 bases lay outside the gene matches. The CDR3 is 18 amino acids. Germline V gene lookup returns CDR1 SGHRS and CDR2 YFSETQ. The chain's CDR3 is CASSLGLAGAPLTHEQFF. The CDR3 bases are TGCGCCAGCAGCTTGGGCCTAGCGGGAGCCCCGCTAACCCATGAGCAGTTCTTC.

Many counts were recorded for this clonotype. The chain employs TRBV28 and TRBJ2-1, with D maybe TRBD2 (6 bases). The CDR3 has 11 residues. Trimming removed 8 bases at V and 7 bases at J, with 9 bases between. Germline loops: CDR1 MDHEN, CDR2 SYDVKM. CDR3 protein: CASGTANEQFF. The CDR3 DNA reads as TGTGCCAGCGGGACTGCAAATGAGCAGTTCTTC.

This clonotype occurred many times. The V gene is TRBV27, the J gene TRBJ1-2; 11 bases match TRBD1. Germline V gene lookup returns CDR1 MNHEY and CDR2 SMNVEV (reference sequence). The CDR3 extends over 14 amino acids. With 6 bases clipped from V and 3 bases from J, the junction kept 3 bases outside the gene matches. CDR3 sequence reads: CASRGTGGHYGYTF. The CDR3 region has the DNA TGTGCCAGCAGAGGGACAGGGGGTCACTATGGCTACACCTTC.

This clonotype was observed a few times. The chain recombines TRBV11-2 with TRBJ1-1; D might be TRBD1 (5 bases). Deletions cut 5 bases from V and 6 bases from J, with 13 bases between. The CDR3 length is 13 residues. Germline loops: CDR1 SGHAT, CDR2 FQNNGV. DNA of the CDR3: TGTGCCAGCAGCGCACACCAGGGCTCTGAAGCTTTCTTT. Encoded protein: CASSAHQGSEAFF.

This clonotype was counted many times. V is TRBV7-3 and J is TRBJ1-5, with a weak D call TRBD1 (5 bases). The CDR3 is made up of 17 amino acids. CDR1 SGHTA and CDR2 FQGTGA come from the germline V gene. V lost 6 bases and J lost 0, with 18 bases in between. The CDR3 region is CASRNGGAGDSNQPQHF. CDR3 DNA: TGTGCCAGCAGGAACGGCGGGGCCGGGGATAGCAATCAGCCCCAGCATTTT.

This clonotype was observed many times. The V call is TRBV27, the J call TRBJ1-1; D is ambiguous. Trimming pared 11 bases from V and 2 bases from J, leaving 12 bases between. The germline V gene encodes CDR1 MNHEY and CDR2 SMNVEV (reference sequence). The CDR3 consists of 12 residues. DNA of the CDR3: TGTGCCTCGGCGGGAGTTAACACTGAAGCTTTCTTT. Protein sequence: CASAGVNTEAFF.

This clonotype showed up many times. One end of the junction fails to match germline, which may point to a read error. This sequence joins TRBV7-7 and TRBJ2-1; TRBD1 might be the D (6 bases). Germline V gives CDR1 SSHAT, CDR2 FNYEAQ (reference sequence). The CDR3 totals 14 residues. For the CDR3, the DNA is TGTGCTAGCAGCTTAGGGATTCAGGGGAATGAGCAGTTCTTC. Amino acids: CASSLGIQGNEQFF.

The rearrangement uses TRBV12-3 or TRBV12-4 and TRBJ2-5; D not certain. Trimming removed 8 bases at V and 0 bases at J, with 13 bases between. The CDR3 totals 14 residues. CDR3 nucleotide sequence: TGTGCCAGCGGATGGACGGGTGACCAAGAGACCCAGTACTTC. Translation gives CASGWTGDQETQYF.

This clonotype has ten or more counts. The chain joins TRBV3-1 to TRBJ2-1; 9 bases are shared with TRBD1. From germline, CDR1 is LGHDT and CDR2 YNNKEL (reference sequence). J lost 3 bases, V lost 3 bases, and 6 bases had no gene match. CDR3 length: 16 amino acids. The CDR3 spells CASSHPKGQGYNEQFF. CDR3 DNA: TGTGCCAGCAGCCATCCTAAGGGACAGGGCTACAATGAGCAGTTCTTC.

The table lists this clonotype with many counts. The genes are TRBV12-3 or TRBV12-4 and TRBJ2-2; no clear D. Trimming pared 6 bases from V and 1 base from J, leaving 15 bases between. The CDR3 has 16 amino acids. The CDR3 DNA reads as TGTGCCAGCAGCCAAAGACTCCCGGGGAACACCGGGGAGCTGTTTTTT. Translating gives CASSQRLPGNTGELFF.

There are a few counts of this clonotype. The rearrangement links TRBV7-6 to TRBJ1-1, with D hard to call. CDR3 length equals 14 residues. Germline V CDR1 and CDR2: SGHVS, FNYEAQ. Trimming pared 2 bases from V and 4 bases from J, leaving 11 bases between. The CDR3 loop is CASSLSVRFTEAFF. For the CDR3, the DNA is TGTGCCAGCAGCTTAAGCGTGAGGTTCACTGAAGCTTTCTTT. Combining the CDR3 with reference TRBV7-6 and TRBJ1-1 gives the whole variable domain GAGVSQSPRYKVTKRGQDVALRCDPISGHVSLYWYRQALGQGPEFLTYFNYEAQQDKSGLPNDRFSAERPEGSISTLTIQRTEQRDSAMYRCASSLSVRFTEAFFGQGTRLTVV.

This clonotype was observed a few times. The J gene is TRBJ2-1, the V gene TRBV7-6; D is possibly TRBD1 (7 bases). V lost 6 bases and J lost 4, with 16 bases in between. Looked up from germline, CDR1 is SGHVS and CDR2 is FNYEAQ. The CDR3 sequence is 15 residues long. The CDR3 DNA reads TGTGCCAGCAGTAGAACAGGGGAGGCTTACAATGAGCAGTTCTTC. It yields the protein CASSRTGEAYNEQFF.

The chain has TRBV7-2 and TRBJ1-1, with D unresolved. The CDR3 contains 12 residues. Trimming cost V 5 bases and J 6 bases, with 10 bases left between them. Germline CDR1 is SGHTA and CDR2 is FQGNSA. CDR3 DNA: TGTGCCAGCAGCGTTAATCCCGCTGAAGCTTTCTTT. Translating it yields CASSVNPAEAFF.

This clonotype was observed many times. The genes are TRBV28 and TRBJ2-7; D is possibly TRBD2 (6 bases). V shed 5 bases and J shed 3 bases, with 17 bases lying between them. CDR3 length: 15 residues. From germline, CDR1 is MDHEN and CDR2 SYDVKM. The CDR3 sequence: CASSLPKGLFYEQYF. DNA for the CDR3: TGTGCCAGCAGTCTCCCGAAAGGACTATTCTACGAGCAGTACTTC.

In this sample, this clonotype turned up many times. This sequence joins TRBV10-2 and TRBJ2-1; D may be TRBD1 or TRBD2 (5 bases each). V lost 0 bases and J 7 bases, leaving 7 bases between the germline ends. Germline V gene lookup returns CDR1 WSHSY and CDR2 SAAADI. This CDR3 spans 13 amino acids. The CDR3 region is CASSESWGNEQFF. Written as DNA, the CDR3 is TGCGCCAGCAGTGAGTCTTGGGGGAATGAGCAGTTCTTC.

This clonotype was counted many times. The V gene is TRBV29-1, the J gene TRBJ2-3; TRBD2 might be the D (6 bases). Germline-derived CDR1 and CDR2 are SQVTM and ANQGSEA. This CDR3 is 15 amino acids long. V was trimmed by 5 bases and J by 4 bases, leaving 19 bases between them. The CDR3 coding sequence is TGCAGCGTTCCCCTCGCCGGGAGTAGCCCAGATACGCAGTATTTT. This gives the protein CSVPLAGSSPDTQYF.

This clonotype showed up many times. The chain is built from TRBV29-1 and TRBJ1-5, with D uncertain. The CDR3 has 13 residues. Germline V lookup: CDR1 SQVTM, CDR2 ANQGSEA. Trimming removed 4 bases from V and 0 bases from J, with 7 bases in between. This CDR3 reads CSVVWGSNQPQHF. The DNA for the CDR3 is TGCAGCGTTGTCTGGGGTAGCAATCAGCCCCAGCATTTT.

There are a few counts of this clonotype. CDR3 sequence reads: CASSTGAGGGTDTQYF. CDR3 bases: TGTGCCAGCAGCACTGGTGCGGGAGGAGGAACAGATACGCAGTATTTT. The rearrangement joins TRBV7-9 to TRBJ2-3; 8 nucleotides align to TRBD2. The junction had 10 bases not matched to a gene; V was cut back by 5 bases and J by 3 bases. This CDR3 spans 16 amino acids. The germline V gene has CDR1 SEHNR and CDR2 FQNEAQ (reference sequence).

This clonotype has at least ten counts. The rearrangement joins TRBV25-1 to TRBJ2-7, with D unresolved. The CDR3 loop spans 13 amino acids. Trimming cost V 3 bases and J 9 bases, with 15 bases left between them. CDR1 and CDR2 (germline): MGHDK, SYGVNS. The CDR3 here is CASSEPGPGGQYF. CDR3 bases: TGTGCCAGCAGTGAGCCAGGCCCCGGCGGGCAGTACTTC.

This clonotype was observed at least ten times. The chain employs TRBV19 and TRBJ2-1, with D tentatively TRBD1 (7 bases). Trimming took off 4 bases at V and 1 base at J, with 14 bases between the two ends. Germline V gene sequence: CDR1 LNHDA, CDR2 SQIVND (reference sequence). The CDR3 length is 16 residues. The DNA of the CDR3 is TGTGCCAGTAGTACCTCCAGGGGGGAGTCCTACAATGAGCAGTTCTTC. Translating it yields CASSTSRGESYNEQFF. Full variable domain (outside the CDR3, taken from reference TRBV19 and TRBJ2-1): DGGITQSPKYLFRKEGQNVTLSCEQNLNHDAMYWYRQDPGQGLRLIYYSQIVNDFQKGDIAEGYSVSREKKESFPLTVTSAQKNPTAFYLCASSTSRGESYNEQFFGPGTRLTVL.

This clonotype was found a few times. This rearrangement joins TRBV7-3 to TRBJ1-1; D gene unclear. The V end lost 3 bases, the J end lost 8 bases, and 13 bases lay between the germline ends. This CDR3 is built from 13 residues. Germline loops: CDR1 SGHTA, CDR2 FQGTGA. The CDR3 loop reads CASSLRGTTEAFF. The CDR3 DNA is TGTGCCAGCAGCTTGCGTGGAACGACCGAAGCTTTCTTT.

This clonotype was seen repeatedly, ten times or more. The gene calls are TRBV28 and TRBJ1-2; tentatively, D is TRBD1 (6 bases). V was clipped by 7 bases and J by 8 bases, with 17 bases between them. CDR1 is MDHEN and CDR2 is SYDVKM in the germline V gene. The CDR3 contains 13 residues. The CDR3 sequence is CASILHTGNGYTF. The CDR3 DNA reads TGTGCCAGCATCTTACACACAGGGAACGGCTACACCTTC.